The T cell receptor beta chain under discussion was sequenced for a study of cytomegalovirus exposure and HLA in healthy donors. Study-level information: Among several hundred genotyped donors, roughly 80% fell in the Caucasian-associated ancestry cluster.

With 60 Vbeta and 13 Jbeta primers, the PCR was carried out. The data were produced by immunoSEQ multiplex PCR, yet TCRdb's version contains in-frame clones alone and is incomplete. The sample yields some 130,000 clones, 82% seen once. The CDR3 totals 16 residues. The V gene's germline CDR1 is MNHEY and CDR2 SMNVEV (reference sequence). Trimming shortened V by 0 bases and J by 2 bases, and 12 bases separated the two germline ends. Study-level findings and limits: A missense DCLRE1C variant was associated with V- and J-gene trimming of TCR beta chains in a later analysis, and an independent cohort replicated the association. Fewer N-insertions than the roughly 630-donor mean were reportedly shown by an Asian-associated ancestry cluster in a later analysis.

Worth noting for this clone: Its antigen is not identified.

This clonotype was obtained from a male donor in good health and CMV-seropositive. Specimen: PBMCs. The V call is TRBV27, the J call TRBJ2-3; a weak D match, TRBD1 (5 bases). The CDR3 DNA follows: TGTGCCAGCAGTTTATCAAATGGGGCCCTCACAGATACGCAGTATTTT. It specifies CASSLSNGALTDTQYF.